This paragraph reports one T cell receptor (beta chain). Its antigen remains unidentified. The source of the sample is a study of shared clonotypes between healthy human individuals. Study overall: CD8 memory received one plate per donor, CD8 naive two, CD4 memory three and CD4 naive three. Study-level points and caveats: A generally larger estimated richness was seen in naive subsets than in memory subsets. Non-shared clonotypes showed lower generation probabilities than clonotypes common to all four donors.

Over several immunoSEQ plates, each subset's genomic DNA was distributed in even portions. Libraries were prepared by immunoSEQ multiplex PCR; TCRdb keeps only in-frame clonotypes and omits some of them. The profile shows about 1 million clones, about 76% of them singletons. The CDR3 has 18 residues. Germline-derived CDR1 and CDR2 are SGHKS and YYEKEE (reference sequence). Losses at the gene ends were 4 bases for V and 1 base for J; bases not matched to a gene: 15. The chain is built from TRBV5-5 and TRBJ2-7; TRBD1 aligns across 9 bases. The TCR comes from a man aged 18 to 29 in good health. The specimen was memory CD4+ T cells sorted from blood. This sample's subset: CD45RA-negative fraction. The CDR3: CASSPNRDRAPQSYEQYF. As DNA, the CDR3 is TGTGCCAGCAGCCCAAATCGGGACAGGGCACCTCAATCCTACGAGCAGTACTTC.